Listed below are T cell receptor beta chains from one sample, sequenced in a study of T cells in Graves' hyperthyroidism and ophthalmopathy. MiXCR, run by TCRdb on the multiplex PCR reads, gives a single entry per CDR3 protein. The table records 400,000 to 600,000 distinct CDR3 sequences, approximately 16% of them present only once. The specimen was blood. The origin of the receptors is a woman aged 25 to 39 with Graves' ophthalmopathy. Each CDR3 is given with its conserved first and last residue. A D gene is named only where the DNA matches it firmly. The size entry is marked missing in some rows and otherwise reads once, few, many or a size class.

TRBJ2-3 | NA | few | TRBV18 | TGTGCCAGCTCACGCCCGTCTAGCACAGATACGCAGTATTTT | CASSRPSSTDTQYF
TRBJ2-1 | TRBD1 | NA | TRBV6-1 | TGTGCCAGCGGGACAGGGCTGTTATACAATGAGCAGTTCTTC | CASGTGLLYNEQFF
TRBJ2-1 | TRBD2 | many | TRBV24-1 | TGTGCCACCAGTGATTCTACTTTAGGGACTAGCGGGAGAAGATCCGATGAGCAGTTCTTC | CATSDSTLGTSGRRSDEQFF
TRBJ2-3 | NA | NA | TRBV11-2 | TGTGCCAGCACCTCGGCGGTTAGCACAGATACGCAGTATTTT | CASTSAVSTDTQYF
TRBJ2-7 | NA | NA | TRBV11-3 | TGTGCCAGCAGCTATACACCTATGTCCTACGAGCAGTACTTC | CASSYTPMSYEQYF
TRBJ2-1 | NA | many | TRBV11-2 | TGTGCCAGCAGGTCCCAGGGAAATGAGCAGTTCTTC | CASRSQGNEQFF
TRBJ2-1 | TRBD2 | many | TRBV12-3/TRBV12-4 | TGTGCCAGCCACCTAGCGGGAGACGATGAGCAGTTCTTC | CASHLAGDDEQFF
TRBJ1-1 | NA | NA | TRBV19 | TGTGCCACTTTAGATTCGGGGTATAGCACTGAAGCTTTCTTT | CATLDSGYSTEAFF
TRBJ2-4 | NA | NA | TRBV2 | TGTGCCAGCAGTGAAATACTAGCAAACATTCAGTACTTC | CASSEILANIQYF
TRBJ1-5 | NA | many | TRBV18 | TGTGCCAGCTCACCACCGAAGACAGCGGAGCCCCAGCATTTT | CASSPPKTAEPQHF
TRBJ2-2 | NA | few | TRBV5-1 | TGCGCCAGCAGCTACACTATAACCGGGGAGCTGTTTTTT | CASSYTITGELFF